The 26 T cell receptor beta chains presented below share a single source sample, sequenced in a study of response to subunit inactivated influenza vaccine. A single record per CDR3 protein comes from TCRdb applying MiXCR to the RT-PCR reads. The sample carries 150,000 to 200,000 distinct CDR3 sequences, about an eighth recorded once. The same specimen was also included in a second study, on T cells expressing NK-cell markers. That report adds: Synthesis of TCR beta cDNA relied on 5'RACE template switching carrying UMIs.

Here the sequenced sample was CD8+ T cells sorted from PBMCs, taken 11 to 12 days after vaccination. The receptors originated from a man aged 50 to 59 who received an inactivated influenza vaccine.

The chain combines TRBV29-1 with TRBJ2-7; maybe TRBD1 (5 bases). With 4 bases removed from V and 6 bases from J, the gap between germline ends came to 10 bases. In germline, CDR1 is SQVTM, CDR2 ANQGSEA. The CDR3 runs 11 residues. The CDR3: CSVGRAAEQYF. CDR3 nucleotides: TGCAGCGTTGGCAGGGCGGCCGAGCAGTACTTC.

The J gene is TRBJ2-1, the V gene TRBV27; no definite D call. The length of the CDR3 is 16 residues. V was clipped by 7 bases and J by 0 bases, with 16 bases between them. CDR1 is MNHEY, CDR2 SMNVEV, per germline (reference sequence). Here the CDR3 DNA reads TGTGCCAGCAAAACCACCCCAAGATCCTCCTACAATGAGCAGTTCTTC. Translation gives CASKTTPRSSYNEQFF.

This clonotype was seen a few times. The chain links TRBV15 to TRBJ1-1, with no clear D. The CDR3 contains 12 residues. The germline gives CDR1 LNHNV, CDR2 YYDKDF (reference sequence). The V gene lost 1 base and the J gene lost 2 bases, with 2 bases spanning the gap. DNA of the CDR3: TGTGCCACCAGCAGAGGTAACACTGAAGCTTTCTTT. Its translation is CATSRGNTEAFF.

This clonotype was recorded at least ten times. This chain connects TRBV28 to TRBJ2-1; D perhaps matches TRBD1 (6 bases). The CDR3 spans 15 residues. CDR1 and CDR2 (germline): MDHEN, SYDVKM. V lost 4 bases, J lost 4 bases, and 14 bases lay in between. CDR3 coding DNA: TGTGCCAGCAGTTCCTCAGGGGACGGATACAATGAGCAGTTCTTC. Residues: CASSSSGDGYNEQFF.

CDR3 sequence (DNA): TGTGCCAGCAGTACCGGGGACAGGTCTCGCTACGAGCAGTACTTC. Translated: CASSTGDRSRYEQYF. The chain employs TRBV28 and TRBJ2-7, with 8 positions matching TRBD1. The CDR3 loop spans 15 amino acids. After removal of 5 bases from V and 3 bases from J, the junction contained 9 bases not matched to a gene. Germline V lookup: CDR1 MDHEN, CDR2 SYDVKM.

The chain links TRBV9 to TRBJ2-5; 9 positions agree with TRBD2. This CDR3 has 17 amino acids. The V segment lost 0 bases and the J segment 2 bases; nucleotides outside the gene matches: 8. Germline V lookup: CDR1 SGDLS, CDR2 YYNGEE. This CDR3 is CASSVGLAGTTQETQYF. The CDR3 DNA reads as TGTGCCAGCAGCGTAGGTCTAGCGGGAACAACTCAAGAGACCCAGTACTTC.

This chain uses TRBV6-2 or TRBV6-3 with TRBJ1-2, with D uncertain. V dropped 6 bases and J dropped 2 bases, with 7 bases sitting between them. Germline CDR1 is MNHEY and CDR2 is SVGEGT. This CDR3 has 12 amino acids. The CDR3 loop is CASSRGNYGYTF. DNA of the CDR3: TGTGCCAGCAGCCGCGGAAACTATGGCTACACCTTC.

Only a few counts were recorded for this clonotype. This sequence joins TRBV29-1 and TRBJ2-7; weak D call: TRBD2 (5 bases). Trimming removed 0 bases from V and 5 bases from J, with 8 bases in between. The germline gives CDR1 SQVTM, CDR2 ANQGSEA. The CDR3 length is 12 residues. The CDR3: CSVEEGGHEQYF. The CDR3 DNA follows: TGCAGCGTTGAAGAAGGCGGGCACGAGCAGTACTTC.

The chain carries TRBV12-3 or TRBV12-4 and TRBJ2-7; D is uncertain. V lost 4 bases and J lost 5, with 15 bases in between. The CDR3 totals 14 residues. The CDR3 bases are TGTGCCAGCAGTTCCAACATGGCTTTGGACGAGCAGTACTTC. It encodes CASSSNMALDEQYF.

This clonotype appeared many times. In DNA form, the CDR3 reads TGCGCCAGCAGCCAAGAGAGGAACACTGAAGCTTTCTTT. Its protein is CASSQERNTEAFF. J is TRBJ1-1 and V is TRBV4-3; D remains unclear. This CDR3 is 13 amino acids long. The V gene's germline CDR1 is LGHNA and CDR2 YSLEER. V lost 0 bases and J lost 1, with 3 bases in between.

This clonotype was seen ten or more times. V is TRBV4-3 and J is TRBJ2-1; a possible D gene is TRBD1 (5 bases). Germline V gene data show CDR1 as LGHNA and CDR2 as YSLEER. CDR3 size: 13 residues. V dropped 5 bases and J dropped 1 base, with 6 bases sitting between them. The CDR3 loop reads CASSTGSYNEQFF. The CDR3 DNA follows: TGCGCCAGCAGCACAGGTTCCTACAATGAGCAGTTCTTC.

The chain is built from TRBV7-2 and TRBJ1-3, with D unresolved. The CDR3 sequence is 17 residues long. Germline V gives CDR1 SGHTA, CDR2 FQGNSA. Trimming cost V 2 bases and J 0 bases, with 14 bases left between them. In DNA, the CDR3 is TGTGCCAGCAGCTTATTAGGGTACACCCGCTCTGGAAACACCATATATTTT. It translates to CASSLLGYTRSGNTIYF. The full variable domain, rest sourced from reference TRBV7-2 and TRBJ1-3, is GAGVSQSPSNKVTEKGKDVELRCDPISGHTALYWYRQSLGQGLEFLIYFQGNSAPDKSGLPSDRFSAERTGGSVSTLTIQRTQQEDSAVYLCASSLLGYTRSGNTIYFGEGSWLTVV.

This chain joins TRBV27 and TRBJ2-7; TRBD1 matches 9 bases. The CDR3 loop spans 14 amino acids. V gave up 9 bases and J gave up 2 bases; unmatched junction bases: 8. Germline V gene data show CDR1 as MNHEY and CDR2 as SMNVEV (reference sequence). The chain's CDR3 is CASFPQGAPYEQYF. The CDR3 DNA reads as TGTGCCAGTTTTCCACAGGGGGCCCCCTACGAGCAGTACTTC.

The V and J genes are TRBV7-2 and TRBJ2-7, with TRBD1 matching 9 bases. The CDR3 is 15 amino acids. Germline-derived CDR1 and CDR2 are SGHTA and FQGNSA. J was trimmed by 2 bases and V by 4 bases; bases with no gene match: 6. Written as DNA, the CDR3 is TGTGCCAGCAGCTCGTTTGGGACAGGGACCTACGAGCAGTACTTC. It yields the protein CASSSFGTGTYEQYF. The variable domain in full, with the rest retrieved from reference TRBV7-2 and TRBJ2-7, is GAGVSQSPSNKVTEKGKDVELRCDPISGHTALYWYRQSLGQGLEFLIYFQGNSAPDKSGLPSDRFSAERTGGSVSTLTIQRTQQEDSAVYLCASSSFGTGTYEQYFGPGTRLTVT.

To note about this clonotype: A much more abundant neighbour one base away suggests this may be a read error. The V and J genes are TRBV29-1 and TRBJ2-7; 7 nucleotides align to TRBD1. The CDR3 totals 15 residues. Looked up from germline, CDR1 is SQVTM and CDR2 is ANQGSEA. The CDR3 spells CSGEGAGDRAYEQYF. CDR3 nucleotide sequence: TGCAGCGGTGAAGGGGCCGGCGACAGGGCCTACGAGCAGTACTTC.

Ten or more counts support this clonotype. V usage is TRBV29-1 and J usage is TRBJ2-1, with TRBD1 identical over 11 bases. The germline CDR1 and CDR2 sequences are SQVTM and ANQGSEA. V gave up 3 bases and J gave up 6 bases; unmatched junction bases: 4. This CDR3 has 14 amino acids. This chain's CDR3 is CSVEGQGGLNEQFF. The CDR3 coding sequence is TGCAGCGTTGAGGGACAGGGGGGCCTCAATGAGCAGTTCTTC.

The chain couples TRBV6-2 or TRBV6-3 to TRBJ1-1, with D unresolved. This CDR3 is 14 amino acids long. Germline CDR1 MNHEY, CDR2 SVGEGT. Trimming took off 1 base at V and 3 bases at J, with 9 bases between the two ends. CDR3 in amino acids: CASSYFGEDTEAFF. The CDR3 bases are TGTGCCAGCAGTTACTTTGGGGAAGACACTGAAGCTTTCTTT.

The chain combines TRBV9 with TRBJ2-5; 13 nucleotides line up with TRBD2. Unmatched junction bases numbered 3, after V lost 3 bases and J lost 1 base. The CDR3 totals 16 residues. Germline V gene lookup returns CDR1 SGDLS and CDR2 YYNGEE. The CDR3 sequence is CASSAGTSGIQETQYF. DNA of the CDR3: TGTGCCAGCAGCGCCGGGACTAGCGGGATCCAAGAGACCCAGTACTTC.

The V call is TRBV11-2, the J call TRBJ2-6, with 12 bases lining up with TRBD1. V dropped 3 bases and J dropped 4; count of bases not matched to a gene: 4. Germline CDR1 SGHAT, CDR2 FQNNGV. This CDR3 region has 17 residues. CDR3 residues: CASSFGTGGLGANVLTF. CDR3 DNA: TGTGCCAGCAGCTTCGGGACAGGGGGCTTGGGGGCCAACGTCCTGACTTTC.

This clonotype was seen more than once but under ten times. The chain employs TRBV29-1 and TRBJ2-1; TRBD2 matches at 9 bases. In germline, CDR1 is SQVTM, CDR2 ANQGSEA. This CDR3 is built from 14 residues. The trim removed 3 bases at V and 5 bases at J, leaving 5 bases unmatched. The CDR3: CSVEGRLADNEQFF. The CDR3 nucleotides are TGCAGCGTTGAGGGCAGACTAGCGGACAATGAGCAGTTCTTC.

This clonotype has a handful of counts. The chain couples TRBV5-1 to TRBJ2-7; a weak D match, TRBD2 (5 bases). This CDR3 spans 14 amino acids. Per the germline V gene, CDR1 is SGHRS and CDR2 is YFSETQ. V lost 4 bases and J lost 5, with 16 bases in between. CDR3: CASSPWTPLDEQYF. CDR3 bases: TGCGCCAGCAGCCCATGGACTCCTCTTGACGAGCAGTACTTC.

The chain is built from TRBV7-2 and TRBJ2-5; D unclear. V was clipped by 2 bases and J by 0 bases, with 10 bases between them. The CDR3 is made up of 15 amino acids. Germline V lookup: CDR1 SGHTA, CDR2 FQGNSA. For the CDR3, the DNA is TGTGCCAGCAGCTTACTTGAGTCTTACCAAGAGACCCAGTACTTC. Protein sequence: CASSLLESYQETQYF.

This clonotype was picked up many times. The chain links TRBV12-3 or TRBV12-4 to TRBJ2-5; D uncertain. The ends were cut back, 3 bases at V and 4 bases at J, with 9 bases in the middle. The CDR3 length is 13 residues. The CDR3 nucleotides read TGTGCCAGCAGTTTTGAGGCAGCAGAGACCCAGTACTTC. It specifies CASSFEAAETQYF.

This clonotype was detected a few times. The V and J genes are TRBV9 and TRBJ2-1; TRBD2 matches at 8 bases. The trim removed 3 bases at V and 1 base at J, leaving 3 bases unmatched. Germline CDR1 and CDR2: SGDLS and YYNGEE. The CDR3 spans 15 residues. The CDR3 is CASSATSGSYNEQFF. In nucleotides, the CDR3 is TGTGCCAGCAGCGCCACTAGCGGATCCTACAATGAGCAGTTCTTC.

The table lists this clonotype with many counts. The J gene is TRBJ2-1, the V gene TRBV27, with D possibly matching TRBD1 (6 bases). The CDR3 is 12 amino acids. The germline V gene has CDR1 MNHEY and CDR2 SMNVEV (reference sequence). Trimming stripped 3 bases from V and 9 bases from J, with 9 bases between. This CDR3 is CASSFTRGEQFF. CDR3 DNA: TGTGCCAGCAGTTTCACCAGGGGTGAGCAGTTCTTC.

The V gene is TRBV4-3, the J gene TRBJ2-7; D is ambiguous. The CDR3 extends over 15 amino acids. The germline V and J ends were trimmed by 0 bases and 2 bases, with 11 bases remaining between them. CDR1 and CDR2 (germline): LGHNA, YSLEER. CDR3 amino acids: CASSQESGWTYEQYF. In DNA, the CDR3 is TGCGCCAGCAGCCAAGAAAGTGGCTGGACCTACGAGCAGTACTTC.